This entry concerns a single T cell receptor beta chain. The data were obtained in a study of blood T cell repertoires in COVID-19. Some clones are missing from TCRdb's copy, which holds only in-frame ones; the method was immunoSEQ multiplex PCR. The sample lists about 160,000 clones, approximately 82% seen once, with more than 9% in the top ten. V was cut by 0 bases and J by 6 bases, with 10 bases left in between. CDR3 length: 14 residues. Germline CDR1 SGDLS, CDR2 YYNGEE. Sequencing was performed on peripheral blood. This sequence joins TRBV9 and TRBJ1-5; D is uncertain. The origin of this receptor is a woman aged 80 or older with active or convalescent COVID-19. The CDR3 loop is CASSVGTLGQPQHF. In DNA, the CDR3 is TGTGCCAGCAGCGTAGGCACCCTAGGTCAGCCCCAGCATTTT. Supplemented by reference TRBV9 and TRBJ1-5, the full variable domain reads DSGVTQTPKHLITATGQRVTLRCSPRSGDLSVYWYQQSLDQGLQFLIQYYNGEERAKGNILERFSAQQFPDLHSELNLSSLELGDSALYFCASSVGTLGQPQHFGDGTRLSIL.